This entry features one TCR beta chain sequence. The data originate from a study of CD8 T cells in Susac syndrome. Random hexamers primed reverse transcription of 0.5 to 1 ug RNA. TCR beta CDR3 was amplified by immunoSEQ covering 54 Vbeta and 13 Jbeta. One entry per CDR3 protein results from TCRdb running MiXCR on the immunoSEQ multiplex PCR reads. The sample lists approximately 270,000 distinct CDR3 sequences; just over 90% were seen once. TCR beta was sequenced from blood CD8+ and CD4+ T cells. The multiple sclerosis controls were treatment-naive patients, and their relapsing-remitting disease was stable or active. The CDR3 is made up of 13 amino acids. Germline CDR1 and CDR2: KGHSH and LQKENI. The V gene lost 2 bases and the J gene lost 6 bases, with 9 bases spanning the gap.

This receptor was identified in a human donor with multiple sclerosis. This sequence joins TRBV18 and TRBJ2-3, with D hard to call. The sequencing input was CD4+ T cells from PBMCs. CDR3 in amino acids: CASSPLSGDTQYF. The CDR3 DNA follows: TGTGCCAGCTCACCATTAAGTGGGGATACGCAGTATTTT.